This T cell receptor (beta chain) was identified in a study of shared clonotypes between healthy human individuals. Study conclusions and caveats: The sharing of 5% to 6.5% of naive CD4 clonotypes was seen across several donors.

This CDR3 is built from 15 residues. CDR1 is MDHEN and CDR2 is SYDVKM in the germline V gene. V was clipped by 3 bases and J by 0 bases, with 11 bases between them. In the case of this clone: The antigen is not known.

Here immunoSEQ multiplex PCR was the method, and the copy in TCRdb shows in-frame clones only, minus some. The sample consists of about a million clones, approximately 80% of them appearing once. The J gene is TRBJ2-5, the V gene TRBV28; the D gene is possibly TRBD2 (6 bases). The sequence was obtained from a man aged 18 to 35 in good health. Sample: memory CD4+ T cells sorted from blood. As for subset: CD45RA-negative fraction. This CDR3 is CASSLGGTYQETQYF. Written as DNA, the CDR3 is TGTGCCAGCAGTTTGGGCGGGACGTACCAAGAGACCCAGTACTTC.